This T cell receptor beta chain was retrieved from a study of blood T cells in healthy people across ages. Notes on the study in general: A strong correlation between TCR beta diversity and naive T cell percentage was seen.

Together with a sample-barcoded 5' primer, a J-beta primer mix was included in a second PCR lasting roughly 6 to 12 cycles. In TCRdb, the 5' RACE reads were re-called with MiXCR into one record per CDR3 protein. The data hold around 990,000 distinct CDR3 sequences, with less than 25% observed a single time. The V segment lost 2 bases and the J segment 5 bases; nucleotides outside the gene matches: 5. CDR3 length: 15 residues. Germline CDR1 MGHRA, CDR2 YSYEKL. This clonotype was detected only a few times. The antigen is not known. This sample also belongs to another study, concerning T cells of mothers and their children. That study reports: Each 15 ul cDNA reaction used approximately 1.5 ug RNA; all RNA was used. None of the identified T cell clones proved to be persistent microchimeric clones.

This chain connects TRBV4-1 to TRBJ2-5; 10 bases align to TRBD2. Input material: blood. The receptor comes from a girl aged 2-10 years in good health. CDR3 region: CASSQSGRAGETQYF. CDR3 nucleotide sequence: TGCGCCAGCAGCCAAAGCGGGAGGGCCGGTGAGACCCAGTACTTC.